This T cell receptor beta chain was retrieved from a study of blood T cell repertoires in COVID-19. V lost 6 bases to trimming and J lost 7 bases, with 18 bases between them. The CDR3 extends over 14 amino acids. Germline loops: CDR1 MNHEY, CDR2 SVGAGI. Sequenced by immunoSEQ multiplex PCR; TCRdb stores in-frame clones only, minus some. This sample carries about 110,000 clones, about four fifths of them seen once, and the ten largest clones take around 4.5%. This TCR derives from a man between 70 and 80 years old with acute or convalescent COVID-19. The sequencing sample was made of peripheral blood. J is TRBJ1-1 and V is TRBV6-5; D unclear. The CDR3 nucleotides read TGTGCCAGCAGGCATCCGGGTCCCCGAGGTGAAGCTTTCTTT. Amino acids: CASRHPGPRGEAFF.